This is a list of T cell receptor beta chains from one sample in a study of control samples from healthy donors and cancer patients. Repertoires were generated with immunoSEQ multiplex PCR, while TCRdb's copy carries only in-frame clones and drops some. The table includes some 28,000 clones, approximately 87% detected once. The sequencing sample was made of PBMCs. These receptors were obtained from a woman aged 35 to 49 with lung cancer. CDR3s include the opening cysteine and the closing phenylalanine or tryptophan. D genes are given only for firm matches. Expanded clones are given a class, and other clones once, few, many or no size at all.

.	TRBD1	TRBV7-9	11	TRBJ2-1	TGTGCCAGCAGCCTAGGGACAGGGCAGTTCTTC	CASSLGTGQFF
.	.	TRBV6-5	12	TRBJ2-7	TGTGCCAGCGAAGGTTCAACCTACGAGCAGTACTTC	CASEGSTYEQYF
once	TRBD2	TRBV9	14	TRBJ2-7	TGTGCCAGCAGCGTAGGGGGGGGAGGGTACGAGCAGTACTTC	CASSVGGGGYEQYF
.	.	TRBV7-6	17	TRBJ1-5	TGTGCCAGCAGCTTAGAGGGAGGTTGGGGGGGAAACCAGCCCCAGCATTTT	CASSLEGGWGGNQPQHF
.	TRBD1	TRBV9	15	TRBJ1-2	TGTGCCAGCAGCCCACCCCTAACAGGGGGCTATGGCTACACCTTC	CASSPPLTGGYGYTF
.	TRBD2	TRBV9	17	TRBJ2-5	TGTGCCAGCAGCCAGGGGGTGACTAGCGGGGGCAAAGAGACCCAGTACTTC	CASSQGVTSGGKETQYF
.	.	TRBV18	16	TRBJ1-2	TGTGCCAGCTCCCAGATGGGGACGGAGCTCTCCTATGGCTACACCTTC	CASSQMGTELSYGYTF
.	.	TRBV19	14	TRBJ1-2	TGTGCCAGTAGGACGGCAGCCACTAACTATGGCTACACCTTC	CASRTAATNYGYTF
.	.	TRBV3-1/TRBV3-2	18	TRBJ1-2	TGTGCCAGCAGCCAAGACCTCCGCCCGACAGTTTTTAACTATGGCTACACCTTC	CASSQDLRPTVFNYGYTF
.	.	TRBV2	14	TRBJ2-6	TGTGCCAGCAGGTCACCCTCTGGGGCCAACGTCCTGACTTTC	CASRSPSGANVLTF
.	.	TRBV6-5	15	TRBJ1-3	TGTGCCAGCAGTTTACAGCCCTATGGCGGAAACACCATATATTTT	CASSLQPYGGNTIYF
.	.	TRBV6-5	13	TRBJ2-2	TGTGCCAGCAGCCGACTGCTCACCGGGGAGCTGTTTTTT	CASSRLLTGELFF
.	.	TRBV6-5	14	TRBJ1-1	TGTGCCAGCAGTTTAAATATCTTTGTGACTGAAGCTTTCTTT	CASSLNIFVTEAFF
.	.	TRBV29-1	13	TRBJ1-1	TGCAGCGTTGAAGGTAGAACATACACTGAAGCTTTCTTT	CSVEGRTYTEAFF
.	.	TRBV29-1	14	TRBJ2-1	TGCAGCGTTGAACGAGGGGATCGGGTGGGTGAGCAGTTCTTC	CSVERGDRVGEQFF
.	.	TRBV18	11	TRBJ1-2	TGTGCCAGCTCACCACGGGACGGCTACACCTTC	CASSPRDGYTF
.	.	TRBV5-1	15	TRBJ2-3	TGCGCCAGCAAGCCGCCTGAGGGGAGCACAGATACGCAGTATTTT	CASKPPEGSTDTQYF
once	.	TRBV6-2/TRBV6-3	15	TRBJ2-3	TGTGCCAGCAGTTACGCCGCCAGCCTAGCAGGTACGCAGTATTTT	CASSYAASLAGTQYF